This TCR beta chain was profiled in a study of OX40 agonist ivuxolimab in advanced cancers. For the study at large: The dose-escalation group included hepatocellular carcinoma, melanoma, renal cell carcinoma and head and neck cancer. Study-level findings and limits: Clones of CD4+ and CD8+ blood T cells grew by week 6 at doses of 0.1 to 3.0 mg/kg. Averaged across samples, CD8+ T cells carried more expanded clones than CD4+ did.

Regarding this clone: No antigen is known for it.

Sequencing used immunoSEQ multiplex PCR; TCRdb keeps in-frame clones, though not all of them. Of approximately 61,000 clones listed, about 85% are singletons. The clonotype was recovered from an adult with an advanced solid tumor such as melanoma, head and neck, liver or kidney cancer. The material was CD4+ or CD8+ T cells sorted from blood, obtained in a trial of the OX40 agonist ivuxolimab.

The CDR3 sequence: CASSLGVTRDSYEQYF. CDR3 nucleotide sequence: TGCGCCAGCAGCTTGGGGGTGACCCGAGATTCCTACGAGCAGTACTTC. The J gene is TRBJ2-7, the V gene TRBV5-1, with D uncertain. Deletions cut 0 bases from V and 1 base from J, with 14 bases between. Per germline, CDR1 SGHRS and CDR2 YFSETQ. The CDR3 has 16 amino acids.